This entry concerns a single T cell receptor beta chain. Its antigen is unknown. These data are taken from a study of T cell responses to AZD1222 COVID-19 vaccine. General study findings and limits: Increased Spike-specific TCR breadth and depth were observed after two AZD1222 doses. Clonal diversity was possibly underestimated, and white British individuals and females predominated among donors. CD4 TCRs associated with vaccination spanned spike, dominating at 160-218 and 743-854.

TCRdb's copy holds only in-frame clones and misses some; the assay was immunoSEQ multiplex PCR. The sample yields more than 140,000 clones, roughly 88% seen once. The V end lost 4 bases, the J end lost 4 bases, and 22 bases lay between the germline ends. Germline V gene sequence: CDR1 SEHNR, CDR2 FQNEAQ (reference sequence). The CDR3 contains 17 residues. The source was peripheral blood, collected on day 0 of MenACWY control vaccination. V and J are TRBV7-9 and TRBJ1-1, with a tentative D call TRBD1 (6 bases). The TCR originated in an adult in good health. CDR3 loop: CASSSTTGAPYRTEAFF. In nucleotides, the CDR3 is TGTGCCAGCAGCTCTACGACAGGCGCTCCTTATCGCACTGAAGCTTTCTTT.